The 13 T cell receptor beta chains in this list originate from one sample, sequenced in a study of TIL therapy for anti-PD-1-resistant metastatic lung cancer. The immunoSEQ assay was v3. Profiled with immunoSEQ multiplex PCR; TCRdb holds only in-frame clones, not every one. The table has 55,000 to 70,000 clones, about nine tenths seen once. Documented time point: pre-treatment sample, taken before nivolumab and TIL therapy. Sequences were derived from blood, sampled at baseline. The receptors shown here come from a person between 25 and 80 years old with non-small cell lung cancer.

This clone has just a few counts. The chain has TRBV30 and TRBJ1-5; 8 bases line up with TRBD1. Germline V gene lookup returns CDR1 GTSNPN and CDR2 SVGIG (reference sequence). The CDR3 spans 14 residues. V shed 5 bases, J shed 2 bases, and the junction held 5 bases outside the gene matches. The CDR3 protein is CAWSTGVGNQPQHF. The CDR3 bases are TGTGCCTGGTCGACAGGGGTTGGCAATCAGCCCCAGCATTTT.

Written as DNA, the CDR3 is TGTGCCAGCAGTTACGGTGGGGTCGGGGGGGAAAAACTGTTTTTT. It translates to CASSYGGVGGEKLFF. The chain has TRBV6-5 and TRBJ1-4; D perhaps matches TRBD1 (5 bases). The germline V gene encodes CDR1 MNHEY and CDR2 SVGAGI. V was trimmed by 2 bases and J by 8 bases, leaving 15 bases between them. This CDR3 is 15 amino acids long.

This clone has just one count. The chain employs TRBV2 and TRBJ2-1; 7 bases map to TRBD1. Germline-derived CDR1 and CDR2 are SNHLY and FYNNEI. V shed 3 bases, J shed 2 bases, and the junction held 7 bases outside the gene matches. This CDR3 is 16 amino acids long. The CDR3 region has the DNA TGTGCCAGCAGTGAGGTTACAGGGGCTGCCTACAATGAGCAGTTCTTC. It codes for CASSEVTGAAYNEQFF.

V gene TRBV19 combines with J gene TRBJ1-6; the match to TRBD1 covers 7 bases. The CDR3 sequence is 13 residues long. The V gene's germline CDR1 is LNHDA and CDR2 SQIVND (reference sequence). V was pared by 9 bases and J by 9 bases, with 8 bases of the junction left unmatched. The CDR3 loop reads CASREGAGSPLHF. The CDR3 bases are TGTGCCAGCCGGGAGGGGGCTGGTTCACCCCTCCACTTT.

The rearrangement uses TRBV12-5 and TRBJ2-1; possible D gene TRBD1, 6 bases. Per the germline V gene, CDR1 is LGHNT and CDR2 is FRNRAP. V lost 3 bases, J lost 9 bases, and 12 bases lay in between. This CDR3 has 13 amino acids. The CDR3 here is CASGLQGTGEQFF. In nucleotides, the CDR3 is TGTGCTAGTGGTTTACAGGGTACGGGTGAGCAGTTCTTC.

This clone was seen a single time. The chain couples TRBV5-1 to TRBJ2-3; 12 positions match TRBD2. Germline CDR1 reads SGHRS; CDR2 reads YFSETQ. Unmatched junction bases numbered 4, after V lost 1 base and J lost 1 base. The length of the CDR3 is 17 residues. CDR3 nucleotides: TGCGCCAGCAGCTTGCGGACTAGCGGGGATGGCACAGATACGCAGTATTTT. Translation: CASSLRTSGDGTDTQYF.

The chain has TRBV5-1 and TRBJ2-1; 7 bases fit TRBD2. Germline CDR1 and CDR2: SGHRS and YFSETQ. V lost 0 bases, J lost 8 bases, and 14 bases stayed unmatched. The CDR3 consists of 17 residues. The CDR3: CASSLGASGRTSDEQFF. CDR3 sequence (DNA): TGCGCCAGCAGCTTGGGGGCTAGCGGCCGGACCAGCGATGAGCAGTTCTTC.

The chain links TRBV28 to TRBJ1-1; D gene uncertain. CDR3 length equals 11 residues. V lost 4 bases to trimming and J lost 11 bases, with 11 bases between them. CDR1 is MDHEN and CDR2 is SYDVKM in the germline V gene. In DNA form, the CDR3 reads TGTGCCAGCAGTTCGGGGATTCCCGCTTTCTTT. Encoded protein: CASSSGIPAFF.

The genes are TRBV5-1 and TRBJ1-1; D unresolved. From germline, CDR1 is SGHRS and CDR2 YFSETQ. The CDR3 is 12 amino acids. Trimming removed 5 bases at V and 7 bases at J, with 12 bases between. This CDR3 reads CASREGIGEAFF. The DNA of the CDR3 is TGCGCCAGCAGGGAAGGGATAGGTGAAGCTTTCTTT.

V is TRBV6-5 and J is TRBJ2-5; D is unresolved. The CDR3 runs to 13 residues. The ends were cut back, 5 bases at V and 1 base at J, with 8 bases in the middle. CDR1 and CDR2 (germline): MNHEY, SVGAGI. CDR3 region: CASSRVPQETQYF. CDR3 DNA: TGTGCCAGCAGTCGGGTACCCCAAGAGACCCAGTACTTC.

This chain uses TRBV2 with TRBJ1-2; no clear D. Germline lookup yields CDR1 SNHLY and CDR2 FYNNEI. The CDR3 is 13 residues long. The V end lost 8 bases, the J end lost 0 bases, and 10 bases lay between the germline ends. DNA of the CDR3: TGTGCCAGCCCCAAGTCTACTAACTATGGCTACACCTTC. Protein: CASPKSTNYGYTF.

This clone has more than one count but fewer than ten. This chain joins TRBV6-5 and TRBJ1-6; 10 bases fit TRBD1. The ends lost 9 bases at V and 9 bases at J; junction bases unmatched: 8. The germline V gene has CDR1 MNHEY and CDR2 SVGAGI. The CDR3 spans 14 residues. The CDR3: CASGLGQGSSPLHF. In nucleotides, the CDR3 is TGTGCCAGTGGATTGGGACAGGGGAGTTCACCCCTCCACTTT.

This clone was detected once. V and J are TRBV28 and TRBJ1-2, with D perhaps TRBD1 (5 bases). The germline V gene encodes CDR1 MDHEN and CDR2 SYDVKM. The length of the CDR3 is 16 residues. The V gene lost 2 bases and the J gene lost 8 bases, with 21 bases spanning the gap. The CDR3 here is CASSLDVPLIQGGYTF. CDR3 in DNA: TGTGCCAGCAGTTTAGATGTGCCCCTAATTCAGGGAGGCTACACCTTC.